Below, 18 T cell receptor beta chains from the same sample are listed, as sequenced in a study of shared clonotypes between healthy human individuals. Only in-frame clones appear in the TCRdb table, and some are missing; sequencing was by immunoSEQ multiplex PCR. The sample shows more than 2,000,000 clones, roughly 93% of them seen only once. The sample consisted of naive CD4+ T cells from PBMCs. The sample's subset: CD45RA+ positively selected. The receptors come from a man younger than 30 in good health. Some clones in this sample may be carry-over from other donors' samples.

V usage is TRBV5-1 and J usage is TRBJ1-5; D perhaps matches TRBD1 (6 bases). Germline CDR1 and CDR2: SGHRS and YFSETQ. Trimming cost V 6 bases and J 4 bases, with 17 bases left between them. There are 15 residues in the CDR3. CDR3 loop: CASKESTGRNQPQHF. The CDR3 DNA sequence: TGCGCCAGCAAAGAGAGTACAGGGAGAAATCAGCCCCAGCATTTT.

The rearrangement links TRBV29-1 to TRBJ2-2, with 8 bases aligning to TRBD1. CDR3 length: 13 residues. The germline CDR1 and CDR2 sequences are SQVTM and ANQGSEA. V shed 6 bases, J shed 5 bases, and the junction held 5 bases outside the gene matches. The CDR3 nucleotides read TGCAGCGTCTGGACAGGGTTGACCGGGGAGCTGTTTTTT. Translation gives CSVWTGLTGELFF.

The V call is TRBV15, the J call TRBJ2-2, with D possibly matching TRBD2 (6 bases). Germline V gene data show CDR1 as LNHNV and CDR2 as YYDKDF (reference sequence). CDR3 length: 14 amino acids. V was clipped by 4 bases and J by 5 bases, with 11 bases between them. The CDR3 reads CATSTGDWTGELFF. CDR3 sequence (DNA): TGTGCCACCAGCACCGGGGACTGGACCGGGGAGCTGTTTTTT.

As DNA, the CDR3 is TGTGCCAGCAGTTCTCTCGGGACCAAAGAGACCCAGTACTTC. Translation gives CASSSLGTKETQYF. This chain links TRBV27 with TRBJ2-5, with D perhaps given as TRBD1 or TRBD2 (5 bases each). In germline, CDR1 is MNHEY, CDR2 SMNVEV (reference sequence). Trimming stripped 4 bases from V and 3 bases from J, with 12 bases between. The CDR3 covers 14 residues.

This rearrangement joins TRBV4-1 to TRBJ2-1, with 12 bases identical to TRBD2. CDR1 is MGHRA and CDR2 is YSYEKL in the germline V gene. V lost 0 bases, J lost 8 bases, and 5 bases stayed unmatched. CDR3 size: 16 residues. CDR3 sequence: CASSQEELAGGDEQFF. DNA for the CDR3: TGCGCCAGCAGCCAAGAAGAACTAGCGGGAGGTGATGAGCAGTTCTTC.

The CDR3 is CASRDSGEKLFF. The CDR3 bases are TGTGCCAGCAGGGACAGCGGGGAAAAACTGTTTTTT. J is TRBJ1-4 and V is TRBV6-5; possibly TRBD1 for D (6 bases). The CDR3 has 12 amino acids. Trimming cost V 6 bases and J 8 bases, with 10 bases left between them. Germline CDR1 is MNHEY and CDR2 is SVGAGI.

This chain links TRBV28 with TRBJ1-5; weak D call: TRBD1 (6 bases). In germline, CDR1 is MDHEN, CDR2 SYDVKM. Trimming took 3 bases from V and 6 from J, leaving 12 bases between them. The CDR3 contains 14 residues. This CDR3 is CASSFAGASQPQHF. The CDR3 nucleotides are TGTGCCAGCAGTTTCGCGGGGGCAAGTCAGCCCCAGCATTTT.

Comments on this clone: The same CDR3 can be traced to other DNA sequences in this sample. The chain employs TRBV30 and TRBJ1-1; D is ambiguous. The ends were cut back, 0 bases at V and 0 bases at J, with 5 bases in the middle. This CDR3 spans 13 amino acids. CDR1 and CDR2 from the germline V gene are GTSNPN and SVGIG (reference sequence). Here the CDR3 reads CAWSVLLNTEAFF. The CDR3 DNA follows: TGTGCCTGGAGTGTACTGCTGAACACTGAAGCTTTCTTT.

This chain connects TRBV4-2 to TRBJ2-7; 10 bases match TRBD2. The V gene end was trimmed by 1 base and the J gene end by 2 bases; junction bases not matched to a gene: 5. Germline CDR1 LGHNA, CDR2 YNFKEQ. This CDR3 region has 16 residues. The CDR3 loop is CASSQGLAGLTYEQYF. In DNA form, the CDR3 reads TGTGCCAGCAGCCAAGGACTAGCGGGCCTAACCTACGAGCAGTACTTC.

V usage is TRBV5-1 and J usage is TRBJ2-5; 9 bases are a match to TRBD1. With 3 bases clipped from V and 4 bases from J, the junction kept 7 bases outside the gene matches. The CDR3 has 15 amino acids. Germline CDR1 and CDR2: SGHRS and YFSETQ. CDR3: CASSSGTGRGETQYF. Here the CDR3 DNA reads TGCGCCAGCAGCTCGGGGACAGGGCGGGGAGAGACCCAGTACTTC. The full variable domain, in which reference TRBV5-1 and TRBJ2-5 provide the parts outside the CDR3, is KAGVTQTPRYLIKTRGQQVTLSCSPISGHRSVSWYQQTPGQGLQFLFEYFSETQRNKGNFPGRFSGRQFSNSRSEMNVSTLELGDSALYLCASSSGTGRGETQYFGPGTRLLVL.

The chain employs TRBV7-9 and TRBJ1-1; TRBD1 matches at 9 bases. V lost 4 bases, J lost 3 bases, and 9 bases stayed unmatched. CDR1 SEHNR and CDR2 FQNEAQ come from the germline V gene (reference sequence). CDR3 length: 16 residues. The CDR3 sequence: CASSSWLNRGHTEAFF. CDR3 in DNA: TGTGCCAGCAGCTCTTGGTTAAACAGGGGGCACACTGAAGCTTTCTTT.

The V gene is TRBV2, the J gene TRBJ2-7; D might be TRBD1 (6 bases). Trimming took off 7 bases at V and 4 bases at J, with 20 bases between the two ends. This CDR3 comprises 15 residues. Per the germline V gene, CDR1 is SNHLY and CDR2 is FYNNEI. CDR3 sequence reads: CASTRNIQGPYEQYF. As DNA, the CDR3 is TGTGCCAGCACCCGAAACATACAGGGACCATACGAGCAGTACTTC. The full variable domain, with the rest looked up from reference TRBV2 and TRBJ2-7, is EPEVTQTPSHQVTQMGQEVILRCVPISNHLYFYWYRQILGQKVEFLVSFYNNEISEKSEIFDDQFSVERPDGSNFTLKIRSTKLEDSAMYFCASTRNIQGPYEQYFGPGTRLTVT.

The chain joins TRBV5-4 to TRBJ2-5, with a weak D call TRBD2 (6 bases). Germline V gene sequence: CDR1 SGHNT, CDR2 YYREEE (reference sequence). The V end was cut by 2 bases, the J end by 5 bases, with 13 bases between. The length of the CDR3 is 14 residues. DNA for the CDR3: TGTGCCAGCAGCTTTGACGGGGCGGGGGAGACCCAGTACTTC. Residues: CASSFDGAGETQYF.

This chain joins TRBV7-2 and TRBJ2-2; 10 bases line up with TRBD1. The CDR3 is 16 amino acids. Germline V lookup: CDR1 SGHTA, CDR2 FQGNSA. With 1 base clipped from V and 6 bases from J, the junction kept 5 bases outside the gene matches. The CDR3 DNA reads TGTGCCAGCAGCTTAGGGACAGGGGGGTTTCCCGGGGAGCTGTTTTTT. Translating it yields CASSLGTGGFPGELFF.

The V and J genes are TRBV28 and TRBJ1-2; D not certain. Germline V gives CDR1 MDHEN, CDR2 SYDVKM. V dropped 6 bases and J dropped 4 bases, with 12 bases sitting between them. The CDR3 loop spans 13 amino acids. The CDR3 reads CASSNNPVYGYTF. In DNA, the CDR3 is TGTGCCAGCAGCAACAACCCGGTCTATGGCTACACCTTC.

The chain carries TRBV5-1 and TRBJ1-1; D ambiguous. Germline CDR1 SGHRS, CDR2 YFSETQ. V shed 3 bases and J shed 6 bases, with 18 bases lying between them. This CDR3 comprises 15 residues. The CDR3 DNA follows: TGCGCCAGCAGCTCCACGGGCCAATGGGCAGCTGAAGCTTTCTTT. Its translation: CASSSTGQWAAEAFF.

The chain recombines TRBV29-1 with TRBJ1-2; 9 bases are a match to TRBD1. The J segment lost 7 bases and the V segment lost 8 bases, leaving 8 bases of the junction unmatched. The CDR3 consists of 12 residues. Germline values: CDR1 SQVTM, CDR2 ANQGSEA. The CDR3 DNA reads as TGCAGCACGGGACAGGGCTTTGGTGGCTACACCTTC. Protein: CSTGQGFGGYTF. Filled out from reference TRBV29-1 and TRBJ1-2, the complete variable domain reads SAVISQKPSRDICQRGTSLTIQCQVDSQVTMMFWYRQQPGQSLTLIATANQGSEATYESGFVIDKFPISRPNLTFSTLTVSNMSPEDSSIYLCSTGQGFGGYTFGSGTRLTVV.

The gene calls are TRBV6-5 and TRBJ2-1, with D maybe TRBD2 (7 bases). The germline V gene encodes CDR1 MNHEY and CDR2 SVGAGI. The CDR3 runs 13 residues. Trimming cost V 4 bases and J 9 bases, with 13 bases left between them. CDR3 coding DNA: TGTGCCAGCAGTTTCCCGGGGGGCGGTGAGCAGTTCTTC. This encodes CASSFPGGGEQFF.